These 24 T cell receptor beta chains were all obtained from the same sample, sequenced in a study of T-cell memory formation after mild COVID-19. MiXCR, applied by TCRdb to the 5' RACE reads, yields one record per CDR3 protein. Of around 35,000 distinct CDR3 sequences listed, roughly 7.2% are singletons. Sequencing was done on a sample of PBMCs or a T cell subset sorted from them (not recorded which). These receptors all stem from a man between 18 and 35 years old who had mild COVID-19 (a few samples of this study predate the infection). Cell type and time point are not known.

This clonotype occurred many times. The gene calls are TRBV4-1 and TRBJ1-6, with D hard to call. Germline V lookup: CDR1 MGHRA, CDR2 YSYEKL. This CDR3 comprises 17 residues. V gave up 1 base and J gave up 0 bases, with 10 bases separating them. CDR3: CASSQGGLSSYNSPLHF. The CDR3, as DNA: TGCGCCAGCAGCCAAGGAGGGTTAAGCTCCTATAATTCACCCCTCCACTTT.

This clonotype was counted a few times. This chain uses TRBV12-3 or TRBV12-4 with TRBJ1-5; 9 positions agree with TRBD1. V trimming: 5 bases; J trimming: 9 bases; junction bases outside the gene matches: 8. The CDR3 is 14 amino acids. The CDR3 coding sequence is TGTGCCAGCAGTGACCGGGACAGGGAGCCGCCCCAGCATTTT. Its translation is CASSDRDREPPQHF.

This clonotype was counted many times. The CDR3 bases are TGTGCCAGCTCACCCTCACAACGCAATCAGCCCCAGCATTTT. Its translation is CASSPSQRNQPQHF. The rearrangement joins TRBV18 to TRBJ1-5; D is unclear. V dropped 3 bases and J dropped 2 bases, with 8 bases sitting between them. From germline, CDR1 is KGHSH and CDR2 LQKENI. The CDR3 is made up of 14 amino acids.

Ten or more counts support this clonotype. The J gene is TRBJ1-6, the V gene TRBV7-4; a possible D gene is TRBD1 (6 bases). The CDR3 contains 14 residues. V was trimmed by 7 bases and J by 10 bases, leaving 17 bases between them. Germline V CDR1 and CDR2: SGHVT, SQSDAQ. This CDR3 is CASTPQAGESPLHF. CDR3 DNA sequence: TGTGCCAGCACCCCCCAGGCAGGGGAATCACCCCTCCACTTT.

CDR3 sequence reads: CASSDVGGALDTQYF. CDR3 nucleotide sequence: TGCGCCAGCAGTGATGTTGGGGGCGCGTTGGATACGCAGTATTTT. The rearrangement uses TRBV10-1 and TRBJ2-3, with a weak D call TRBD1 (6 bases). Trimming stripped 3 bases from V and 6 bases from J, with 16 bases between. This CDR3 region has 15 residues. Germline loops: CDR1 WNHNN, CDR2 SYGVQD (reference sequence).

The DNA for the CDR3 is TGCAGTGCTAGAGCAAGGGAGCTGCAGCCCCAGCATTTT. Translating it yields CSARARELQPQHF. J is TRBJ1-5 and V is TRBV20-1; unclear D gene. The germline CDR1 and CDR2 sequences are DFQATT and SNEGSKA (reference sequence). With 1 base removed from V and 7 bases from J, the gap between germline ends came to 11 bases. CDR3 length equals 13 residues.

The sample holds many counts of this clonotype. J is TRBJ1-1 and V is TRBV12-3 or TRBV12-4; maybe TRBD1 (6 bases). The V end lost 5 bases, the J end lost 1 base, and 14 bases lay between the germline ends. The CDR3 has 15 amino acids. CDR3 loop: CASSPLGGRNTEAFF. The DNA for the CDR3 is TGTGCCAGCAGTCCTCTGGGGGGCAGGAACACTGAAGCTTTCTTT.

This clonotype has a count of ten or more. The rearrangement joins TRBV5-1 to TRBJ2-5; D may match TRBD1 or TRBD2 (5 bases each). Trimming shortened V by 6 bases and J by 1 base, and 16 bases separated the two germline ends. Germline CDR1 is SGHRS and CDR2 is YFSETQ. CDR3 size: 15 residues. DNA of the CDR3: TGCGCCAGCAATAATTTTGGGGGAACCCAAGAGACCCAGTACTTC. This codes for CASNNFGGTQETQYF.

This clonotype was found many times. V usage is TRBV6-6 and J usage is TRBJ2-2, with D uncertain. The V end was cut by 1 base, the J end by 5 bases, with 5 bases between. Germline CDR1 and CDR2: MNHNY and SVGAGI (reference sequence). CDR3 length equals 13 residues. The CDR3 here is CASSYFATGELFF. In nucleotides, the CDR3 is TGTGCCAGCAGTTACTTCGCAACCGGGGAGCTGTTTTTT.

This clonotype was seen many times. This sequence joins TRBV6-1 and TRBJ2-1, with 9 nucleotides matching TRBD2. The trim removed 2 bases at V and 7 bases at J, leaving 9 bases unmatched. The CDR3 is made up of 16 amino acids. Germline CDR1 and CDR2: MNHNS and SASEGT. The CDR3 loop is CASSEIGRGGRNEQFF. CDR3 in DNA: TGTGCCAGCAGTGAAATCGGGCGGGGGGGCCGTAATGAGCAGTTCTTC.

This clonotype was detected many times. V is TRBV12-3 or TRBV12-4 and J is TRBJ2-2, with 10 bases lining up with TRBD2. Unmatched junction bases numbered 4, after V lost 6 bases and J lost 6 bases. CDR3 size: 14 residues. DNA for the CDR3: TGTGCCAGCAGGAATAGCGGGGGGTCCGGGGAGCTGTTTTTT. The encoded protein is CASRNSGGSGELFF.

This clonotype was seen repeatedly, ten times or more. The rearrangement joins TRBV5-1 to TRBJ2-1; 8 positions agree with TRBD1. From germline, CDR1 is SGHRS and CDR2 YFSETQ. V dropped 4 bases and J dropped 7; count of bases not matched to a gene: 10. CDR3 length: 15 amino acids. For the CDR3, the DNA is TGCGCCAGCAGCCGGACAGGGCCACCTTGGAATGAGCAGTTCTTC. Translated: CASSRTGPPWNEQFF.

Ten or more counts support this clonotype. This rearrangement joins TRBV20-1 to TRBJ1-1; D is perhaps TRBD1 (5 bases). Trimming cost V 2 bases and J 0 bases, with 13 bases left between them. The CDR3 consists of 15 residues. Germline CDR1 is DFQATT and CDR2 is SNEGSKA (reference sequence). CDR3 loop: CSARPGLGLNTEAFF. Written as DNA, the CDR3 is TGCAGTGCTAGACCAGGCCTGGGACTGAACACTGAAGCTTTCTTT.

This clonotype was observed at least ten times. DNA of the CDR3: TGTGCCGGGCGAAAGGACAGGGAAATGAACACTGAAGCTTTCTTT. Translating it yields CAGRKDREMNTEAFF. The chain is built from TRBV10-3 and TRBJ1-1; 8 nucleotides agree with TRBD1. CDR1 and CDR2 from the germline V gene are ENHRY and SYGVKD. CDR3 length: 15 amino acids. V lost 11 bases to trimming and J lost 0 bases; unmatched junction nucleotides: 11.

Many counts were recorded for this clonotype. The chain is built from TRBV6-5 and TRBJ2-3; TRBD2 might be the D (6 bases). Trimming pared 6 bases from V and 6 bases from J, leaving 13 bases between. Germline CDR1 MNHEY, CDR2 SVGAGI. This CDR3 has 13 residues. The CDR3 nucleotides are TGTGCCAGCAGGACCGGGGGAGTGGATACGCAGTATTTT. It specifies CASRTGGVDTQYF.

This clonotype occurred many times. The chain links TRBV7-2 to TRBJ1-2; D may be TRBD1 (5 bases). CDR3 length: 13 residues. Germline CDR1 is SGHTA and CDR2 is FQGNSA. Trimming removed 3 bases at V and 8 bases at J, with 13 bases between. CDR3 DNA sequence: TGTGCCAGCAGCTTCAACGATCAGGGCGGCTACACCTTC. It encodes CASSFNDQGGYTF.

This clonotype was seen many times. The V gene is TRBV10-3, the J gene TRBJ2-3, with 12 bases fitting TRBD2. The V gene's germline CDR1 is ENHRY and CDR2 SYGVKD. The CDR3 extends over 18 amino acids. V was clipped by 0 bases and J by 3 bases; unmatched bases: 7. Here the CDR3 reads CAISESTTSGSRTDTQYF. CDR3 coding DNA: TGTGCCATCAGTGAGTCTACGACTAGCGGGAGTAGAACAGATACGCAGTATTTT.

Many counts were recorded for this clonotype. This chain uses TRBV5-1 with TRBJ1-1; D is perhaps TRBD1 (5 bases). Trimming shortened V by 2 bases and J by 8 bases, and 10 bases separated the two germline ends. CDR1 and CDR2 from the germline V gene are SGHRS and YFSETQ. The CDR3 extends over 12 amino acids. The CDR3 here is CASSLLGQEAFF. The CDR3 region has the DNA TGCGCCAGCAGCTTACTGGGGCAAGAAGCTTTCTTT.

This clonotype came up many times. The genes are TRBV7-2 and TRBJ1-3, with no clear D. V lost 5 bases and J 8 bases, leaving 13 bases between the germline ends. Germline CDR1 is SGHTA and CDR2 is FQGNSA. The CDR3 length is 13 residues. The CDR3 bases are TGTGCCAGCAGCCCCTACCTTGTGGACACCATATATTTT. This codes for CASSPYLVDTIYF.

This clonotype came up many times. The rearrangement joins TRBV6-6 to TRBJ1-4; D not certain. V was shortened by 7 bases and J by 4 bases, with 13 bases between the two germline ends. Germline CDR1 and CDR2: MNHNY and SVGAGI (reference sequence). The CDR3 is 14 residues long. Here the CDR3 DNA reads TGTGCCAGCACTGCTGGCCTACGTAATGAAAAACTGTTTTTT. It translates to CASTAGLRNEKLFF.

This clonotype was observed at least ten times. The genes are TRBV12-3 or TRBV12-4 and TRBJ2-3; TRBD1 aligns across 7 bases. V lost 5 bases, J lost 1 base, and 9 bases stayed unmatched. The CDR3 length is 16 residues. The DNA of the CDR3 is TGTGCCAGCAGTCCACGACAGGGTGAAGGCACAGATACGCAGTATTTT. This codes for CASSPRQGEGTDTQYF.

This clonotype was recorded many times. The chain couples TRBV12-3 or TRBV12-4 to TRBJ1-2; D not certain. This CDR3 spans 13 amino acids. V gave up 6 bases and J gave up 4 bases, with 12 bases separating them. The CDR3 coding sequence is TGTGCCAGCAGGCCCACCGAAGCCTATGGCTACACCTTC. It yields the protein CASRPTEAYGYTF.

This clonotype was detected many times. This sequence joins TRBV5-4 and TRBJ1-3; D perhaps matches TRBD1 (5 bases). CDR1 SGHNT and CDR2 YYREEE come from the germline V gene (reference sequence). V shed 0 bases and J shed 7 bases, with 8 bases lying between them. The length of the CDR3 is 13 residues. The CDR3 protein is CASSLAQGNTIYF. The DNA of the CDR3 is TGTGCCAGCAGCTTGGCCCAGGGCAACACCATATATTTT.

This clonotype was counted at least ten times. This chain links TRBV15 with TRBJ2-6; 8 bases match TRBD1. V shed 3 bases and J 0 bases; nucleotides not matched to a gene: 7. This CDR3 contains 18 residues. CDR1 and CDR2 (germline): LNHNV, YYDKDF (reference sequence). CDR3 residues: CATSSRTGSLSGANVLTF. In nucleotides, the CDR3 is TGTGCCACCAGCAGCCGGACAGGGTCTCTCTCTGGGGCCAACGTCCTGACTTTC. The variable domain in full, with the rest retrieved from reference TRBV15 and TRBJ2-6, is DAMVIQNPRYQVTQFGKPVTLSCSQTLNHNVMYWYQQKSSQAPKLLFHYYDKDFNNEADTPDNFQSRRPNTSFCFLDIRSPGLGDTAMYLCATSSRTGSLSGANVLTFGAGSRLTVL.